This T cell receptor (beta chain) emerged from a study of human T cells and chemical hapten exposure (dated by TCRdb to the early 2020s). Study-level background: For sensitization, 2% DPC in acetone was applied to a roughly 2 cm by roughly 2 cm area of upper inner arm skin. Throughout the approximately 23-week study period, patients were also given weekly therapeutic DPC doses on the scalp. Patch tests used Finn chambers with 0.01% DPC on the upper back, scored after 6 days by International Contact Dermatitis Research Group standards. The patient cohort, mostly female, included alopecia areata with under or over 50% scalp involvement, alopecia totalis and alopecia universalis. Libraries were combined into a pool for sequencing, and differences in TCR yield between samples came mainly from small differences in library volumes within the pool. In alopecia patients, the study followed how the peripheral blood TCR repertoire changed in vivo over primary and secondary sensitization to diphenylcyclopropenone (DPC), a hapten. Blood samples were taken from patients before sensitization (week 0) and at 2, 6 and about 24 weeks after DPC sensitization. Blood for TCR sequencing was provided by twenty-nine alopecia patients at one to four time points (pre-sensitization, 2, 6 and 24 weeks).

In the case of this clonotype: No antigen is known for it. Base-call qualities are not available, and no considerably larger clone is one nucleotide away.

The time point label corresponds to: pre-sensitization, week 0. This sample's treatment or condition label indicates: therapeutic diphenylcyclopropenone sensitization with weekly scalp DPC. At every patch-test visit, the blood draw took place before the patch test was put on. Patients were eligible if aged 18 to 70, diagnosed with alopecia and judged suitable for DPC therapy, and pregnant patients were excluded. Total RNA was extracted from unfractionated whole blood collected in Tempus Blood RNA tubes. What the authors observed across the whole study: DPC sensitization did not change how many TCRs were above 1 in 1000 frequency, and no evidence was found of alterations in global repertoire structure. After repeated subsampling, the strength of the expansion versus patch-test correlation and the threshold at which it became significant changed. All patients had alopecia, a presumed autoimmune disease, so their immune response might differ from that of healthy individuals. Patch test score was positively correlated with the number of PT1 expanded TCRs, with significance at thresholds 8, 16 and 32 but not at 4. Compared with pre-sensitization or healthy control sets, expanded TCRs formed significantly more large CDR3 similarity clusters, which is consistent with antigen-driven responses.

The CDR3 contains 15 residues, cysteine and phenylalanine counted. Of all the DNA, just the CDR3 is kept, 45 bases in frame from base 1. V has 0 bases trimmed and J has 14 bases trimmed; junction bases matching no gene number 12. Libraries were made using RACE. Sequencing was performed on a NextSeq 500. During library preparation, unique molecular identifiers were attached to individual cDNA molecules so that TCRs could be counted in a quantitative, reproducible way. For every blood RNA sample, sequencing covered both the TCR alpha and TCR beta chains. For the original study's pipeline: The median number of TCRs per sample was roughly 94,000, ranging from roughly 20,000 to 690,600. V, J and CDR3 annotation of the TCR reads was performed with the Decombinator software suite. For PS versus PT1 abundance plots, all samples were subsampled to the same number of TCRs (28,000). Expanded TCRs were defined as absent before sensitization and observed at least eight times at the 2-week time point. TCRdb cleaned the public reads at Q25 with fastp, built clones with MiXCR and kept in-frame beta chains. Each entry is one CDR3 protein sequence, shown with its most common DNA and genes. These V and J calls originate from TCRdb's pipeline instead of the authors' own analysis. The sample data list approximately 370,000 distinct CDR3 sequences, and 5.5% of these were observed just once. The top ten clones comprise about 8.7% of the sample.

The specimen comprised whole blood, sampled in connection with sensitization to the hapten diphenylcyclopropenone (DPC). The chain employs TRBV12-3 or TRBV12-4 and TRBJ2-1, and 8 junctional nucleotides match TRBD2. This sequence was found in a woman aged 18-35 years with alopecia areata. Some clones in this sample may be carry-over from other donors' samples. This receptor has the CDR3 CASSLALGLGSTKFF. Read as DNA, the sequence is TGTGCCAGCAGTTTAGCGTTGGGACTAGGGTCAACGAAGTTCTTC.